Included here is one TCR beta chain sequence, with context. Its target antigen remains unknown. No base quality information exists; no much larger clone differs at one position. The data were obtained in a study of control samples from healthy donors and cancer patients (dated by TCRdb to the early 2020s). Receptors were amplified or captured by the immunoSEQ multiplex PCR assay. In TCRdb, the immuneACCESS table is reduced to in-frame sequences with V and J assigned. These tables do not hold every clone; where another copy was compared, an unresolved V gene accounts for under half, and the others remain unexplained. This sample lists under 200,000 clones; almost 90% were detected once. Nearly 5% of the sample lies in the top ten. Trimming removed 2 bases from V and 1 base from J, leaving 11 bases between the germline ends. The germline V gene provides CDR1 SGHRS and CDR2 YFSETQ. The CDR3 measures 15 amino acids from cysteine to phenylalanine. Here the CDR3 DNA is all that survives: 45 bases in frame from base 1.

The sequenced sample consisted of blood. This TCR came from a woman in her 30s in good health. In this chain, TRBV5-1 is recombined with TRBJ2-3; the D segment could be TRBD1, given 6 matching bases. The CDR3 reads CASSFIPGGTDTQYF. The sequence in DNA is TGCGCCAGCAGCTTTATTCCAGGGGGCACAGATACGCAGTATTTT.